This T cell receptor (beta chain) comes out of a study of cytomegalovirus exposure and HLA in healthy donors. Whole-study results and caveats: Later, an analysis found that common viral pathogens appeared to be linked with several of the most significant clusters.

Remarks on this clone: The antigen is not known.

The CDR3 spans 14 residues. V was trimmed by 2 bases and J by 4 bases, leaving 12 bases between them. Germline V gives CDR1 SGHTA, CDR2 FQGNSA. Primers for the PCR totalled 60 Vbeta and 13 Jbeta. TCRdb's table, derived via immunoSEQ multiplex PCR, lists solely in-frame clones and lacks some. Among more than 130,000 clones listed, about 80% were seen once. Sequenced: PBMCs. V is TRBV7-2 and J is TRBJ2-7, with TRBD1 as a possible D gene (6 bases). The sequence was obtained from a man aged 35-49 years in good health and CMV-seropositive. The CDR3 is CASSLLGGGYEQYF. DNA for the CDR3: TGTGCCAGCAGCTTACTTGGGGGCGGGTACGAGCAGTACTTC.